These 10 T cell receptor beta chains originate from one sample sequenced in a study of identical twins. Each CDR3 protein gets one entry after TCRdb re-called the 5' RACE reads with MiXCR. The sample gives about 720,000 distinct CDR3 sequences, about 20% of which show up once; roughly 13% is in the top ten. These same records also appear under a second study, on T cells expressing NK-cell markers.

The sample comprised PBMCs. The receptors stem from a woman aged 18-29 years in good health.

The V gene is TRBV12-3 or TRBV12-4, the J gene TRBJ1-4; TRBD1 agrees at 10 bases. The CDR3 contains 16 residues. V dropped 2 bases and J dropped 6; count of bases not matched to a gene: 6. CDR3 sequence: CASSLRVTGGHEKLFF. The CDR3 bases are TGTGCCAGCAGTTTACGGGTGACAGGGGGCCATGAAAAACTGTTTTTT.

This clonotype has only a few counts. The chain couples TRBV12-3 or TRBV12-4 to TRBJ2-3; the D is unclear. V gave up 7 bases and J gave up 4 bases, with 15 bases separating them. The CDR3 runs 14 residues. The CDR3 DNA sequence: TGTGCCAGCACCACGGGCCCCCTCCCAGATACGCAGTATTTT. This sequence encodes CASTTGPLPDTQYF.

The CDR3 nucleotides read TGTGCCAGCAGCCAAGATAACGACAGATACAGCTCTGGGGCCAACGTCCTGACTTTC. Translation: CASSQDNDRYSSGANVLTF. V and J are TRBV4-2 and TRBJ2-6, with D perhaps TRBD1 (5 bases). Trimming cost V 0 bases and J 0 bases, with 15 bases left between them. The CDR3 covers 19 residues. Looked up from germline, CDR1 is LGHNA and CDR2 is YNFKEQ.

The V gene is TRBV5-1, the J gene TRBJ2-7; D may be TRBD1 (5 bases). Trimming pared 3 bases from V and 4 bases from J, leaving 17 bases between. The CDR3 consists of 15 residues. Germline assignment: CDR1 SGHRS and CDR2 YFSETQ. DNA for the CDR3: TGCGCCAGCAGCTCTGGGGCCGTGGTCCTTTACGAGCAGTACTTC. The encoded protein is CASSSGAVVLYEQYF.

The chain has TRBV7-8 and TRBJ2-1; D might be TRBD2 (5 bases). Trimming stripped 7 bases from V and 3 bases from J, with 16 bases between. This CDR3 contains 15 residues. The germline CDR1 and CDR2 sequences are SGHVS and FQNEAQ. CDR3 sequence reads: CASTTTAGNYNEQFF. The CDR3, as DNA: TGTGCCAGCACCACAACGGCGGGCAACTACAATGAGCAGTTCTTC.

The V call is TRBV7-3, the J call TRBJ2-7, with unresolved D. Germline V gene data show CDR1 as SGHTA and CDR2 as FQGTGA. This CDR3 has 16 residues. V lost 1 base and J lost 0, with 13 bases in between. In DNA form, the CDR3 reads TGTGCCAGCAGCTTAATGGAGTACAAAAGCTCCTACGAGCAGTACTTC. Protein: CASSLMEYKSSYEQYF.

The chain couples TRBV7-3 to TRBJ1-6, with TRBD1 matching 7 bases. Germline V lookup: CDR1 SGHTA, CDR2 FQGTGA. J lost 6 bases, V lost 5 bases, and 4 bases had no gene match. This CDR3 is 14 amino acids long. The CDR3 here is CASSPGQPNSPLHF. Here the CDR3 DNA reads TGTGCCAGCAGCCCGGGACAGCCTAATTCACCCCTCCACTTT.

This clonotype was seen ten or more times. Written as DNA, the CDR3 is TGTGCCAGCAGTCAGACAGGGATCCAAGAGACCCAGTACTTC. Amino acids: CASSQTGIQETQYF. V gene TRBV12-3 or TRBV12-4 combines with J gene TRBJ2-5; 7 nucleotides match TRBD1. CDR3 size: 14 residues. V dropped 5 bases and J dropped 1; count of bases not matched to a gene: 4.

The chain has TRBV6-2 or TRBV6-3 and TRBJ2-1; 12 positions agree with TRBD2. The V segment lost 6 bases and the J segment 10 bases; nucleotides outside the gene matches: 4. The CDR3 sequence is 13 residues long. Per germline, CDR1 MNHEY and CDR2 SVGEGT. The CDR3 here is CASSRLAGAEQFF. The CDR3 DNA reads TGTGCCAGCAGCCGACTAGCGGGAGCGGAGCAGTTCTTC.

The chain recombines TRBV27 with TRBJ2-5; D is perhaps TRBD1 (6 bases). V lost 2 bases to trimming and J lost 5 bases, with 18 bases between them. The V gene's germline CDR1 is MNHEY and CDR2 SMNVEV (reference sequence). CDR3 size: 16 residues. CDR3 loop: CASSLGATGRPETQYF. Here the CDR3 DNA reads TGTGCCAGCAGTTTAGGGGCGACAGGTCGACCGGAGACCCAGTACTTC.